This T cell receptor (beta chain) was documented in a study of T cell changes during pregnancy in multiple sclerosis (dated by TCRdb to between 2018 and 2020). General notes on the study: Changes in the T cell repertoire over the course of pregnancy were examined in this study in women with multiple sclerosis.

The library came from the immunoSEQ multiplex PCR assay. The source is immuneACCESS, and TCRdb retained only in-frame sequences with V and J called. Part of the clones is not carried over; for the studies checked, unresolved V genes explain less than half of this, and the remainder is unexplained. For this sample there are tens of thousands of clones; 75% to 90% appear just once. 0.45% to 0.75% of the sample comes from the top ten. The cysteine opens and the phenylalanine closes a CDR3 of 15 amino acids. Only CDR3 DNA is held: 45 bases, read in frame from base 1. From the germline V gene, CDR1 is MNHNS and CDR2 is SASEGT. V trim: 5 bases; J trim: 7 bases; unmatched bases: 5. As for this clone: Its antigen is unknown. Base quality data are lacking; no much larger clone is found one base away.

The sample in question was CD4+ T cells from peripheral blood mononuclear cells, obtained in the first trimester of pregnancy. The TCR originated in a female donor with multiple sclerosis, enrolled in a pregnancy study. The receptor chain draws on TRBV6-1 and TRBJ2-1, and 13 junction bases match TRBD2. The DNA reads TGTGCCAGCAGTTCCGGGACTAGCGGGATGAATGAGCAGTTCTTC. Protein translation: CASSSGTSGMNEQFF.